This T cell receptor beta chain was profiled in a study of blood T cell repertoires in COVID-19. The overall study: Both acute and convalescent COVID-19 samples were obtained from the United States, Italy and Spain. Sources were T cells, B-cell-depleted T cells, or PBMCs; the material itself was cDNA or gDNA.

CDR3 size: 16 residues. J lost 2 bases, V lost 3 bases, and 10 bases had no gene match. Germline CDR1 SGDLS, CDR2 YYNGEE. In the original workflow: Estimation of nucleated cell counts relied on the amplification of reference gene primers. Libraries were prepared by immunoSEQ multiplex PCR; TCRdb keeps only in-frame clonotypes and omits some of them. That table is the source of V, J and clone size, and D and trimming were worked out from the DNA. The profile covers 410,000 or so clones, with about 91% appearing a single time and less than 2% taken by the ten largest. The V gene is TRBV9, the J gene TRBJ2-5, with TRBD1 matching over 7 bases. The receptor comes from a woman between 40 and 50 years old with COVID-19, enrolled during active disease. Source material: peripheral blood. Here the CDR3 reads CASSGSGQRIQETQYF. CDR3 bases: TGTGCCAGCAGCGGATCGGGACAGCGAATACAAGAGACCCAGTACTTC.